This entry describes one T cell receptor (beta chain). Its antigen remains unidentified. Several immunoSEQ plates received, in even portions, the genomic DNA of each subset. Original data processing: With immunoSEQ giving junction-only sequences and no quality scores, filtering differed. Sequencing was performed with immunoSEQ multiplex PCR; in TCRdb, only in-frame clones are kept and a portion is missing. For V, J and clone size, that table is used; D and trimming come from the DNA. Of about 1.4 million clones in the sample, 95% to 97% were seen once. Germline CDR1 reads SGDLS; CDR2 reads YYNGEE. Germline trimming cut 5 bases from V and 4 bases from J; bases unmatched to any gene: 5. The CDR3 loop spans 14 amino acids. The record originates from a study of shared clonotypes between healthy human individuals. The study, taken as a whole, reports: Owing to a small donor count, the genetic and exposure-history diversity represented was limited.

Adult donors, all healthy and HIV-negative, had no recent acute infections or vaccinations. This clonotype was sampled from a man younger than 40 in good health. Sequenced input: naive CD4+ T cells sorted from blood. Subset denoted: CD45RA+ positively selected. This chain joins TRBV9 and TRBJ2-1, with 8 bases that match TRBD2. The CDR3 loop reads CASSLAGSYNEQFF. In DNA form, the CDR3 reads TGTGCCAGCAGTTTAGCGGGATCGTACAATGAGCAGTTCTTC.